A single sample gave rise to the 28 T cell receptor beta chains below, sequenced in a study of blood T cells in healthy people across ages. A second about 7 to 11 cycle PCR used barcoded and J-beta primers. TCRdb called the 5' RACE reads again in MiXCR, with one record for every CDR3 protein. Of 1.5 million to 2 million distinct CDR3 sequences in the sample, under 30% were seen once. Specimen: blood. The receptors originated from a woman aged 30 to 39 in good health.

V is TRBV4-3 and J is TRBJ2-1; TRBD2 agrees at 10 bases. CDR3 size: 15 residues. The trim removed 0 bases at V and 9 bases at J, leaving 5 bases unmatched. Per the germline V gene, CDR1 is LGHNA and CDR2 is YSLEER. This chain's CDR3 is CASSQDRASGSEQFF. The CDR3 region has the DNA TGCGCCAGCAGCCAAGATAGGGCTAGCGGGAGTGAGCAGTTCTTC.

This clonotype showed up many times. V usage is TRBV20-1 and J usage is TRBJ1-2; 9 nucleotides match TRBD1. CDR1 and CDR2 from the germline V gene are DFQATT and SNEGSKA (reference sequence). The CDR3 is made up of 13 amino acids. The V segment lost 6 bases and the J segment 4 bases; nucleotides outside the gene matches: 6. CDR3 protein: CSAPGQGPYGYTF. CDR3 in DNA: TGCAGTGCCCCTGGACAGGGGCCCTATGGCTACACCTTC.

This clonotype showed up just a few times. The CDR3 is CASSTTGYTEAFF. The CDR3 coding sequence is TGCGCCAGCAGCACGACAGGGTACACTGAAGCTTTCTTT. The chain is built from TRBV5-1 and TRBJ1-1, with TRBD1 matching over 7 bases. This CDR3 is built from 13 residues. V lost 4 bases and J lost 3; bases outside the gene matches: 3. CDR1 is SGHRS, CDR2 YFSETQ, per germline.

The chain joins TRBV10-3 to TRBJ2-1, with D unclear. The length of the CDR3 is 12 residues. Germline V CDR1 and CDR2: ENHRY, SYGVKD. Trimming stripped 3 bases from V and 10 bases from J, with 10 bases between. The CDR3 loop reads CAISDFPEEQFF. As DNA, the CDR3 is TGTGCCATCAGTGATTTCCCCGAGGAGCAGTTCTTC.

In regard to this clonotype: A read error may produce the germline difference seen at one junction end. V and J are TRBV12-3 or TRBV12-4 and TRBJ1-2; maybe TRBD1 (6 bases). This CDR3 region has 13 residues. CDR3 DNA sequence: TGTGCCGGCAGTTTCAGGGGCGGCTATGGCTACACCTTC. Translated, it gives CAGSFRGGYGYTF.

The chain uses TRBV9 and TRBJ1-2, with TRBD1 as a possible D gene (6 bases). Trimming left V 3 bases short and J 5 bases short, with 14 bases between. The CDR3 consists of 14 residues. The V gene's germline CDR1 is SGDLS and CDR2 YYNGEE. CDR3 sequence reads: CASSAQGLGYGYTF. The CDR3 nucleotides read TGTGCCAGCAGCGCACAGGGTTTGGGGTATGGCTACACCTTC. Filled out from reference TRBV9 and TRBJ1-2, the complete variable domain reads DSGVTQTPKHLITATGQRVTLRCSPRSGDLSVYWYQQSLDQGLQFLIQYYNGEERAKGNILERFSAQQFPDLHSELNLSSLELGDSALYFCASSAQGLGYGYTFGSGTRLTVV.

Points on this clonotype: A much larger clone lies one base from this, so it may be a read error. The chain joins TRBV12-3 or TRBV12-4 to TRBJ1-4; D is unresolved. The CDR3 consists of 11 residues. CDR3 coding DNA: TGTGCCAGCAGCGGTAATGAAAAACGGTTTTTT. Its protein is CASSGNEKRFF.

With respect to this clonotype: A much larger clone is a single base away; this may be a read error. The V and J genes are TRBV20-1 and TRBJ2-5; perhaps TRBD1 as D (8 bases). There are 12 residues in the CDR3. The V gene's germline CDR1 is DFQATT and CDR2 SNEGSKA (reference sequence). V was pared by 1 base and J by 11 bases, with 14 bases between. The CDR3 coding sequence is TGCAGTGCTAGAGTACAGGGGGGGGAGCAGTACTTC. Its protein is CSARVQGGEQYF.

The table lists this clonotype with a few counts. The CDR3 nucleotides read TGCAGCGTCGGGACAGGTTCCCAAAACATTCAGTACTTC. Amino acids: CSVGTGSQNIQYF. The rearrangement links TRBV29-1 to TRBJ2-4; the match to TRBD1 covers 8 bases. Germline CDR1 and CDR2: SQVTM and ANQGSEA. After removal of 6 bases from V and 5 bases from J, the junction contained 6 bases not matched to a gene. The CDR3 contains 13 residues.

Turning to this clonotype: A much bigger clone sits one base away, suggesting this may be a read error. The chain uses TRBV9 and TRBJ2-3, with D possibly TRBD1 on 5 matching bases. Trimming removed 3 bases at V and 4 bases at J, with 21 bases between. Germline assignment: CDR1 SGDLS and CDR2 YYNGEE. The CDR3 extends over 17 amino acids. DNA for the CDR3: TGTGCCAGCAGCGCTACCGGAACAAGGGGCGCAGCAGATACGCAGTATTTT. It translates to CASSATGTRGAADTQYF.

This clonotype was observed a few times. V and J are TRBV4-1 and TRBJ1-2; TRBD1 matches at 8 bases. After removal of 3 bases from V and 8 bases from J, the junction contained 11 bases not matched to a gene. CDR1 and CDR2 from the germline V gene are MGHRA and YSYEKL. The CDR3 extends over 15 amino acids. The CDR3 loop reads CASSQVQTGEEGYTF. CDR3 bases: TGCGCCAGCAGCCAGGTACAGACAGGGGAGGAGGGCTACACCTTC.

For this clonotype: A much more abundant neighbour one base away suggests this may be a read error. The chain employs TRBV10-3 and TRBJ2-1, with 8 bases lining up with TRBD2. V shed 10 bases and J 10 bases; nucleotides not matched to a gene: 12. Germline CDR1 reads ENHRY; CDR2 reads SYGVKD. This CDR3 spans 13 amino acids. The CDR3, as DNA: TGTGCCACGGCGGGGGGCCAGTCCTACGAGCAGTTCTTC. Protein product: CATAGGQSYEQFF.

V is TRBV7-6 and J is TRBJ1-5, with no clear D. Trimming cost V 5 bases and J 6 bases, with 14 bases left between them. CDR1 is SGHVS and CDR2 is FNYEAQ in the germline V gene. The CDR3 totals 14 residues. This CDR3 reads CASSEGPLPQPQHF. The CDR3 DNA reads TGTGCCAGCAGCGAAGGGCCTTTACCTCAGCCCCAGCATTTT.

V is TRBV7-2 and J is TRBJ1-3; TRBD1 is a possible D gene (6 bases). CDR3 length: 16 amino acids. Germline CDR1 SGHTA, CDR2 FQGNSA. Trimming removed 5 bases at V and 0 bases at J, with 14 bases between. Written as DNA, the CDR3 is TGTGCCAGCAGCCCGGACAGCCCTCTCTCTGGAAACACCATATATTTT. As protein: CASSPDSPLSGNTIYF.

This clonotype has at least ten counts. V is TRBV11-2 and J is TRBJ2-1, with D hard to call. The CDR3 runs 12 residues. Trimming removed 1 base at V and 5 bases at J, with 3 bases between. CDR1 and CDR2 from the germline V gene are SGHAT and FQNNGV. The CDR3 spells CASSLVHNEQFF. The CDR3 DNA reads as TGTGCCAGCAGCTTAGTTCACAATGAGCAGTTCTTC. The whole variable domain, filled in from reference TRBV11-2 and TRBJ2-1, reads EAGVAQSPRYKIIEKRQSVAFWCNPISGHATLYWYQQILGQGPKLLIQFQNNGVVDDSQLPKDRFSAERLKGVDSTLKIQPAKLEDSAVYLCASSLVHNEQFFGPGTRLTVL.

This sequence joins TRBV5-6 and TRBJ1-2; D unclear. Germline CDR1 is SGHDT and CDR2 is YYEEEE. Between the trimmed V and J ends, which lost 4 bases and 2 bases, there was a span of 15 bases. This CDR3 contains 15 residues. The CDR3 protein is CASSVGKLKNYGYTF. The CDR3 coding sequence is TGTGCCAGCAGCGTGGGAAAACTGAAAAACTATGGCTACACCTTC.

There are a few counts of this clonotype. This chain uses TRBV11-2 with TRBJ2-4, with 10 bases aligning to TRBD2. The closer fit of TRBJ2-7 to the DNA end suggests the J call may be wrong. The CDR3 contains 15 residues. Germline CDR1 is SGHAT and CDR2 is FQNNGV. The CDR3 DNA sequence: TGTGCCAGCAGCTTTGCCTGGACTAGCGGTTACGAGCAGTACTTC. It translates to CASSFAWTSGYEQYF.

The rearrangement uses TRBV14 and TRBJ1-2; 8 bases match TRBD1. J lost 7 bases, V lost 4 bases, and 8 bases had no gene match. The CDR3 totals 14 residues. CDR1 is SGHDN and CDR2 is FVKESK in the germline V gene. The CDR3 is CASSPDRVLSGYTF. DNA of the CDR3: TGTGCCAGCAGCCCGGACAGGGTTTTATCTGGCTACACCTTC.

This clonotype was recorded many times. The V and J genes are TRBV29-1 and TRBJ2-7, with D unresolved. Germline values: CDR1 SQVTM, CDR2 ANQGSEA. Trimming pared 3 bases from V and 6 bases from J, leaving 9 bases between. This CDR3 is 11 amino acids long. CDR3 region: CSVDSVSEQYF. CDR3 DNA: TGCAGCGTTGATTCCGTCTCCGAGCAGTACTTC.

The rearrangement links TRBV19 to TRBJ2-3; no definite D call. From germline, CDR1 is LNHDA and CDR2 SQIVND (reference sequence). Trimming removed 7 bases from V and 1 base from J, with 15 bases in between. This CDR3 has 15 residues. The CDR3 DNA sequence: TGTGCCAGTAAAGGGTACGGTCCTGGCACAGATACGCAGTATTTT. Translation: CASKGYGPGTDTQYF. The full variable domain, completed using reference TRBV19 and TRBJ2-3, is DGGITQSPKYLFRKEGQNVTLSCEQNLNHDAMYWYRQDPGQGLRLIYYSQIVNDFQKGDIAEGYSVSREKKESFPLTVTSAQKNPTAFYLCASKGYGPGTDTQYFGPGTRLTVL.

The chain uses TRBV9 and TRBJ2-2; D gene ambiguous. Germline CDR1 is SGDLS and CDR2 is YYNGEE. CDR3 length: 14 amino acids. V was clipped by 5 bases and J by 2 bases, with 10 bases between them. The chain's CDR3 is CASRRRDNTGELFF. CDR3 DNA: TGTGCCAGCAGGAGGAGAGACAACACCGGGGAGCTGTTTTTT.

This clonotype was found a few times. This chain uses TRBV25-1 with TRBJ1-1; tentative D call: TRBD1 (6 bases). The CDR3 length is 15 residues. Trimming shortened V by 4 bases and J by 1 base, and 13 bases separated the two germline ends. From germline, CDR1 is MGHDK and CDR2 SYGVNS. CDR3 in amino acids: CASSASRGGNTEAFF. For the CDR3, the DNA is TGTGCCAGCAGTGCTAGCAGGGGAGGGAACACTGAAGCTTTCTTT.

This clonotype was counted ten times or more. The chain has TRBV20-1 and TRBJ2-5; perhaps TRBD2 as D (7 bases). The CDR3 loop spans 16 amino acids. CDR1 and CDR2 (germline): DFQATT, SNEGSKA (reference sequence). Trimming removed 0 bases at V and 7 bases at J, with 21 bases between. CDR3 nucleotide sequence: TGCAGTGCTAGAGATCCCGCGGGGGCCCTGAGCGGGACCCAGTACTTC. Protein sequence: CSARDPAGALSGTQYF.

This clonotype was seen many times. The CDR3, as DNA: TGTGCCAGCAGCTCCCAATCGGACAGGGACGCCTATGGCTACACCTTC. Its translation is CASSSQSDRDAYGYTF. This chain links TRBV5-4 with TRBJ1-2, with 8 bases fitting TRBD1. Germline loops: CDR1 SGHNT, CDR2 YYREEE (reference sequence). CDR3 length equals 16 residues. V shed 3 bases, J shed 4 bases, and the junction held 11 bases outside the gene matches.

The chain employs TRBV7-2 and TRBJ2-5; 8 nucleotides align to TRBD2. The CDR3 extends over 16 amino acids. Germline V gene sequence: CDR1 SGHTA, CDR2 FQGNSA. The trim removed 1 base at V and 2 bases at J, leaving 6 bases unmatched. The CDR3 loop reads CASSLDPGGMQETQYF. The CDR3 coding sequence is TGTGCCAGCAGCTTAGACCCGGGGGGGATGCAAGAGACCCAGTACTTC.

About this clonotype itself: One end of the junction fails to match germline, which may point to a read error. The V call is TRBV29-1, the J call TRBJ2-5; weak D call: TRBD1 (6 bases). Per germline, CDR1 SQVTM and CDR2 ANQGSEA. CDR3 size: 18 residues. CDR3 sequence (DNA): TGCAGCGCTAAACCGCCAGGGGCCGCATACCTGTACCAAGAGGCCCAGTACTTC. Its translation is CSAKPPGAAYLYQEAQYF.

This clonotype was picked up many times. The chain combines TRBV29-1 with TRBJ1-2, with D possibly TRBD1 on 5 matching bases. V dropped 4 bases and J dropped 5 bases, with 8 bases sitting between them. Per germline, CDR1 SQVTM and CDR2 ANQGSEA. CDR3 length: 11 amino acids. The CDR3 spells CSVVRGYGYTF. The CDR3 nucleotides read TGCAGCGTTGTAAGGGGATATGGCTACACCTTC.

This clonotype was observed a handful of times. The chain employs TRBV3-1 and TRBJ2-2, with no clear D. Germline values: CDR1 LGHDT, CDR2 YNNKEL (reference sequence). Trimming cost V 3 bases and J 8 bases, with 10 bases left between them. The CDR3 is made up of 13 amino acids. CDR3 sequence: CASSQGSMGELFF. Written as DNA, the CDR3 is TGTGCCAGCAGCCAGGGAAGTATGGGGGAGCTGTTTTTT.